A selection of T cell receptor beta chains follows, all from one sample in a study of long-term antiretroviral therapy in people with HIV. Some clones are missing from TCRdb's copy, which holds only in-frame ones; the method was immunoSEQ multiplex PCR. The sample includes about 33,000 clones, more than 60% of them seen just once. The sample consisted of unsorted PBMCs, taken 2 years after starting antiretroviral therapy. These receptors all come from a woman aged 45-65 years with HIV. The CDR3 runs from the conserved cysteine through the conserved F or W. A D gene is named only where the DNA matches it firmly. Part of the rows lack a size; the others show once, few, many or a class for expanded clones.

v_call: TRBV7-9; clone_size: -; j_call: TRBJ1-1; d_call: -; cdr3_aa: CASSGPAENTEAFF; cdr3_nt: TGTGCCAGCAGCGGCCCGGCCGAGAACACTGAAGCTTTCTTT
v_call: TRBV10-1; clone_size: -; j_call: TRBJ2-6; d_call: -; cdr3_aa: CASTGPGANVLTF; cdr3_nt: TGCGCCAGCACAGGGCCCGGGGCCAACGTCCTGACTTTC
v_call: TRBV2; clone_size: -; j_call: TRBJ2-3; d_call: -; cdr3_aa: CASSEGGGRDTQYF; cdr3_nt: TGTGCCAGCAGTGAAGGGGGGGGCAGGGATACGCAGTATTTT
v_call: TRBV14; clone_size: -; j_call: TRBJ2-4; d_call: -; cdr3_aa: CASSQAQGISRAKNIQYF; cdr3_nt: TGTGCCAGCAGCCAAGCCCAGGGGATCTCCAGGGCCAAAAACATTCAGTACTTC
v_call: TRBV20-1; clone_size: -; j_call: TRBJ2-1; d_call: -; cdr3_aa: CSATIINEQFF; cdr3_nt: TGCAGTGCTACCATCATCAATGAGCAGTTCTTC
v_call: TRBV11-2; clone_size: -; j_call: TRBJ2-3; d_call: -; cdr3_aa: CASSPPDEDTQYF; cdr3_nt: TGTGCCAGCAGCCCACCCGATGAAGATACGCAGTATTTT
v_call: TRBV11-2; clone_size: -; j_call: TRBJ2-5; d_call: TRBD2; cdr3_aa: CASSLGSSGGAFVETQYF; cdr3_nt: TGTGCCAGCAGCTTAGGTTCTAGCGGGGGGGCCTTTGTAGAGACCCAGTACTTC
v_call: TRBV4-1; clone_size: -; j_call: TRBJ2-1; d_call: TRBD2; cdr3_aa: CASSRSGGYNEQFF; cdr3_nt: TGCGCCAGCAGCCGTAGCGGGGGCTACAATGAGCAGTTCTTC
v_call: TRBV7-9; clone_size: -; j_call: TRBJ2-3; d_call: TRBD2; cdr3_aa: CASSSRTSGGPDTQYF; cdr3_nt: TGTGCCAGCAGCTCCCGGACTAGCGGAGGACCAGATACGCAGTATTTT
v_call: TRBV7-8; clone_size: few; j_call: TRBJ1-2; d_call: TRBD1; cdr3_aa: CASSPGQGGYYGYTF; cdr3_nt: TGTGCCAGCAGCCCAGGACAGGGAGGGTACTATGGCTACACCTTC
v_call: TRBV6-6; clone_size: few; j_call: TRBJ1-2; d_call: -; cdr3_aa: CATNQGLRAGYTF; cdr3_nt: TGTGCCACAAATCAGGGGTTACGGGCCGGCTACACCTTC
v_call: TRBV15; clone_size: -; j_call: TRBJ2-3; d_call: -; cdr3_aa: CATSRDPGSDTQYF; cdr3_nt: TGTGCCACCAGCAGAGATCCGGGGTCAGATACGCAGTATTTT
v_call: TRBV2; clone_size: few; j_call: TRBJ2-7; d_call: TRBD1; cdr3_aa: CASSEQRTGSYEQYF; cdr3_nt: TGTGCCAGCAGTGAGCAAAGGACAGGGTCCTACGAGCAGTACTTC
v_call: TRBV7-9; clone_size: -; j_call: TRBJ2-3; d_call: -; cdr3_aa: CASSPGVEADTQYF; cdr3_nt: TGTGCCAGCTCCCCAGGGGTGGAGGCAGATACGCAGTATTTT
v_call: TRBV5-1; clone_size: -; j_call: TRBJ1-2; d_call: TRBD1; cdr3_aa: CASSSHSGQGGDGYTF; cdr3_nt: TGCGCCAGCAGCTCCCACTCCGGACAGGGAGGCGATGGCTACACCTTC
v_call: TRBV7-8; clone_size: once; j_call: TRBJ2-2; d_call: TRBD1; cdr3_aa: CASSAQTGITGELFF; cdr3_nt: TGTGCCAGCAGCGCGCAGACAGGGATCACCGGGGAGCTGTTTTTT
v_call: TRBV5-6; clone_size: -; j_call: TRBJ2-6; d_call: -; cdr3_aa: CASSFRGIGANVLTF; cdr3_nt: TGTGCCAGCAGCTTTCGGGGTATTGGGGCCAACGTCCTGACTTTC
v_call: TRBV4-1; clone_size: once; j_call: TRBJ2-3; d_call: -; cdr3_aa: CASSQVSADTQYF; cdr3_nt: TGCGCCAGCAGCCAAGTTTCGGCGGATACGCAGTATTTT
v_call: TRBV27; clone_size: -; j_call: TRBJ1-1; d_call: -; cdr3_aa: CASYRLSRDKREAFF; cdr3_nt: TGTGCCAGCTATCGACTCTCCCGGGACAAACGAGAAGCTTTCTTT
v_call: TRBV9; clone_size: -; j_call: TRBJ2-5; d_call: TRBD2; cdr3_aa: CASSPGTSGETQYF; cdr3_nt: TGTGCCAGCAGCCCCGGGACTAGCGGGGAGACCCAGTACTTC
v_call: TRBV7-9; clone_size: once; j_call: TRBJ2-2; d_call: -; cdr3_aa: CASSFIFAGELFF; cdr3_nt: TGTGCCAGCAGCTTTATTTTTGCCGGGGAGCTGTTTTTT
v_call: TRBV6-5; clone_size: -; j_call: TRBJ2-3; d_call: TRBD2; cdr3_aa: CASRSGLVADTQYF; cdr3_nt: TGTGCCAGCAGATCAGGACTAGTCGCAGATACGCAGTATTTT